The present TCR beta chain was sequenced within a study of immune evolution from preneoplasia to lung adenocarcinoma (dated by TCRdb to about 2021). In terms of the full investigation: HLA loss of heterozygosity was found in less than 8% of AIS, around 14% of MIA and about a third of ADC lesions, and in no AAH lesions. The study combined immune gene expression, TCR sequencing and multiplex immunofluorescence to profile immune contexture across lung adenocarcinoma precursors and invasive adenocarcinoma. Resected precursor lesions (AAH, AIS, MIA) and invasive adenocarcinomas were each compared against paired morphologically normal lung tissue. The sample size was set by how many specimens were available, not by a prior power calculation. The immune data were integrated with whole exome sequencing and methylation data from the same cohort of nodules. The overall cohort comprised roughly 52 patients with pulmonary nodules who underwent surgical resection. TCR sequencing data were obtained from about 49 patients. According to the study, over a hundred samples went through TCR sequencing. Class I HLA alleles were inferred from exome data with POLYSOLVER, and allele-specific HLA loss was detected with LOHHLA.

Between the mid-2010s and the late 2010s, the patients underwent resection in either Japan or China. Two lung cancer pathologists independently reviewed H&E slides to confirm the histologic diagnosis of every case. Premalignant or tumor cells were enriched for nucleic acid extraction by macro-dissection performed after pathologic assessment. FFPE tissue was used for DNA isolation with the AllPrep DNA/RNA FFPE Kit. V is trimmed back by 5 bases and J by 6 bases, and the junction contains 11 bases that no gene match accounts for. The CDR3, from cysteine to phenylalanine, totals 16 residues. The only DNA kept is the CDR3, 48 bases in frame from the first base. In the germline V gene, CDR1 corresponds to SGHAT and CDR2 to FQNNGV. Notes on this clone: Its recognized antigen is unknown. Base qualities are not at hand, and no much larger clone is one base apart.

Here is what the overall study found, with its caveats: Clonality was highest in normal lung, while later-stage lesions appeared to show lower clonality but higher T cell density and diversity. All patients were from Japan and China, so applicability to Western populations was uncertain. Normal lung had the highest top T cell clone frequencies, and these frequencies appeared to fall progressively from AAH through AIS, MIA and invasive adenocarcinoma. The findings rested on association rather than direct causation, and larger cohorts with long-term follow-up and longitudinal biopsies were considered necessary. The highest T cell clonality was observed in KRAS-mutant nodules compared with EGFR-mutant or double wild-type lesions.

TCR beta CDR3 regions were sequenced from DNA using the immunoSEQ hsTCRbeta Kit. The published analysis was carried out like this. The ImmunoSEQ Analyzer was used to analyse the TCR sequencing data. T cell clonality was defined as 1 minus Pielou's evenness computed on productive rearrangements. The inverse Simpson index, applied to productive templates, was used to measure T cell diversity. T cell density was defined as TCR beta template counts normalized to usable DNA, with usable DNA estimated by amplifying and sequencing housekeeping genes. Two-sided Kruskal-Wallis tests were used to compare TCR metrics across histologic stages. The table was pulled from immuneACCESS by TCRdb, which kept in-frame rearrangements only. Such tables lose some clones; where checked, under half of the loss comes from unresolved V genes, and the rest has no known cause. V, J and clone size were drawn from that table, and D and trimming were deduced from the DNA. A total of approximately 12,000 clones appear in this sample, 86% of them only once. Roughly 3.5% of the sample is held by the ten biggest clonotypes.

The material sequenced was FFPE invasive lung adenocarcinoma tissue. The meaning of the sample's cell subset or site label: frankly invasive lung adenocarcinoma (ADC). This sequence uses TRBV11-2 and TRBJ2-2; a stretch of 8 junction bases matches TRBD1. This receptor was taken from a person between 65 and 79 years old with invasive lung adenocarcinoma. CDR3 sequence: CASSPRTGRMAGELFF. The base sequence is TGTGCCAGCAGCCCGCGGACAGGGCGAATGGCCGGGGAGCTGTTTTTT.